This T cell receptor (beta chain) was sequenced in a study of cytomegalovirus exposure and HLA in healthy donors. Whole-study findings and limits: The analysis excluded some indistinguishable V segments, including TRBV6-2 and TRBV6-3. In a later analysis, several top co-occurrence clusters appeared linked to parvovirus B19, influenza, CMV and Epstein-Barr virus. The majority of TCR sequences were rare, yet some public TCRs appeared in many donors.

Of note for this clone: Its antigen is undetermined.

Germline V lookup: CDR1 SGHAT, CDR2 FQDESV (reference sequence). V shed 2 bases, J shed 4 bases, and the junction held 7 bases outside the gene matches. The length of the CDR3 is 16 residues. 13 Jbeta primers and 60 Vbeta primers were used for the PCR. Per the original data handling: In a later analysis, around 12 million of 83 million or so unique beta chains occurred in at least two donors. TCRdb's table, derived via immunoSEQ multiplex PCR, lists solely in-frame clones and lacks some. Clone size and V and J calls were adopted from that table, with D and trimming inferred from the DNA. The data show roughly 250,000 clones, 84% seen once.

This receptor was taken from a woman aged 40 to 50 in good health and CMV-seropositive. V is TRBV11-1 and J is TRBJ2-2; TRBD2 agrees at 7 bases. The material sequenced was PBMCs. The CDR3 DNA reads TGTGCCAGCAGCTTATACGGGCTAGCGGTCACCGGGGAGCTGTTTTTT. It codes for CASSLYGLAVTGELFF.